This TCR beta chain appears in the sequencing data of a study of CD8+ T cells in alopecia areata. Study results and limitations: Lesional scalp, especially alopecia totalis/universalis, showed higher clonality than normal scalp. The study found that many expanded lesional clones persisted in scalp and blood during tofacitinib. Patients shared TCRs less clearly than mice did, possibly owing to HLA.

Reverse transcribed after extraction, RNA yielded cDNA as the sequencing template. The table came from immunoSEQ multiplex PCR; TCRdb's copy has only in-frame clones and leaves some out. The sample shows roughly 190,000 clones, 55% to 70% of them seen only once. Remarks on this clone: The antigen is undetermined.

This CDR3 region has 14 residues. Between the trimmed V and J ends, which lost 2 bases and 6 bases, there was a span of 12 bases. Germline V gene data show CDR1 as SGHRS and CDR2 as YFSETQ. Treatment here: oral pan-JAK inhibitor, 5-10 mg twice daily. From alopecia areata patients, lesional scalp punch biopsies and peripheral blood were collected. The sequence derives from a human donor with alopecia areata. The V call is TRBV5-1, the J call TRBJ2-1, with a weak D call TRBD2 (6 bases). The specimen was CD4+ T cells sorted from blood, collected at week 4, from a patient treated with tofacitinib. This chain's CDR3 is CASSFSGGINEQFF. Here the CDR3 DNA reads TGCGCCAGCAGCTTCTCTGGGGGGATCAATGAGCAGTTCTTC.